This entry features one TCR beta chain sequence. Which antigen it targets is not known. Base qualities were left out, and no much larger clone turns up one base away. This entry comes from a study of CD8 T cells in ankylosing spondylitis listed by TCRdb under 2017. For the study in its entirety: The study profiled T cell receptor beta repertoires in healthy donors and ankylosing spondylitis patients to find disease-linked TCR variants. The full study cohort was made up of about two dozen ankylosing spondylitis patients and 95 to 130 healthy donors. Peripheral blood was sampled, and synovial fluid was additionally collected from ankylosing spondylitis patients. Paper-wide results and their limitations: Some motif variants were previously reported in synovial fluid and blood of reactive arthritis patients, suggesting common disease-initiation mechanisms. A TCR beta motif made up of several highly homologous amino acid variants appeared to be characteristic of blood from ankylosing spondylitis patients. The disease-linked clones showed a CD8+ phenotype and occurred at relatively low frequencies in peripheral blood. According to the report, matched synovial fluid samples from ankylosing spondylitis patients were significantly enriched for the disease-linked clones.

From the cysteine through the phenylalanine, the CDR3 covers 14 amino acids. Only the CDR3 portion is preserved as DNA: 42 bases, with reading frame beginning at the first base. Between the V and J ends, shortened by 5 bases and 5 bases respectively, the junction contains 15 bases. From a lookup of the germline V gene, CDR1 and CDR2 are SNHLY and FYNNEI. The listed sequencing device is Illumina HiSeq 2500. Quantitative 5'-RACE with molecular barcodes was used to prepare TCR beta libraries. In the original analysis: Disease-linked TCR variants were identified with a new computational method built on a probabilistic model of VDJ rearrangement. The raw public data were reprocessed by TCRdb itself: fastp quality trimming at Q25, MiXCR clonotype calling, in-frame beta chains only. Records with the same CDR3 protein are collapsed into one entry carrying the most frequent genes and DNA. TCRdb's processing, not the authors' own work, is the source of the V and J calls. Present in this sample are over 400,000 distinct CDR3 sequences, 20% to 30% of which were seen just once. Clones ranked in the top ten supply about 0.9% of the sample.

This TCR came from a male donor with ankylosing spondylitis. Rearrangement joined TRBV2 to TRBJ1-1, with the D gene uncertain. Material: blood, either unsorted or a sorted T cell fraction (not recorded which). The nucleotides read TGTGCCAGCAGTTTTTGGAGGGAGGGTACTGAAGCTTTCTTT. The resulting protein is CASSFWREGTEAFF.